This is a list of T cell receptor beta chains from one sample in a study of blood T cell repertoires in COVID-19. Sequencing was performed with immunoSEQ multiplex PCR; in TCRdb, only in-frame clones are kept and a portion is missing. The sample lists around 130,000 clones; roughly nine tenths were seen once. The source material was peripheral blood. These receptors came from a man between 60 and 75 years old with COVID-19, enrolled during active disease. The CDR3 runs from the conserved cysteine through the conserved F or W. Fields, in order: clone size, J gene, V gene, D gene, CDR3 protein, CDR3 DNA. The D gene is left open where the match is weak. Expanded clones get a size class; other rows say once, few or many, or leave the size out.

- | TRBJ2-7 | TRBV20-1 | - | CSGADFYEQYF | TGCAGTGGAGCAGACTTCTACGAGCAGTACTTC
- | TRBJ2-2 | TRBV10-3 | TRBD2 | CAISEGTRKTGELFF | TGTGCCATCAGTGAGGGGACTAGGAAAACCGGGGAGCTGTTTTTT
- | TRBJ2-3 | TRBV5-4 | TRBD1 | CASSPGTGRTDTQYF | TGTGCCAGCAGCCCCGGGACAGGGAGGACAGATACGCAGTATTTT
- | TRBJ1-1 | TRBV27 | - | CASKDTWTVPWTEAFF | TGTGCCAGCAAAGATACATGGACAGTCCCGTGGACTGAAGCTTTCTTT
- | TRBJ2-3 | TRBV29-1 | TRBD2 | CSVDELAGGWDTQYF | TGCAGCGTTGATGAGCTAGCGGGAGGGTGGGATACGCAGTATTTT
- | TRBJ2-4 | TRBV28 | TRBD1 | CASSLGGTANIQYF | TGTGCCAGCAGTTTAGGTGGGACAGCAAACATTCAGTACTTC
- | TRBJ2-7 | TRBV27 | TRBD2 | CASSSSGSDYEQYF | TGTGCCAGCAGCTCTAGCGGGAGCGACTACGAGCAGTACTTC
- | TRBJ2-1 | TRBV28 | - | CASSLPQGNEQFF | TGTGCCAGCAGTTTGCCACAGGGCAATGAGCAGTTCTTC
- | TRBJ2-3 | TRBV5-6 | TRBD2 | CASKREGLRTDTQYF | TGTGCCAGCAAGCGGGAGGGCCTCAGGACAGATACGCAGTATTTT
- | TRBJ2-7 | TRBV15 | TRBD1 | CATSRGQGAYEQYF | TGTGCCACCAGCAGAGGACAGGGGGCCTACGAGCAGTACTTC
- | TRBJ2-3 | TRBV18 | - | CASSRDNTDTQYF | TGTGCCAGCTCCCGGGACAACACAGATACGCAGTATTTT
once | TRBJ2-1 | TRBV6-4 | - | CASSDSDSQEQFF | TGTGCCAGCAGTGACTCAGATAGCCAAGAGCAGTTCTTC
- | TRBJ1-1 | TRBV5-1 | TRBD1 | CASSESGRTGVEAFF | TGCGCCAGCAGCGAATCGGGTAGGACAGGGGTTGAAGCTTTCTTT
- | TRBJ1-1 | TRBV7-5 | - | CVRSLVRVNTEAFF | TGTGTCAGAAGCTTAGTGCGGGTGAACACTGAAGCTTTCTTT
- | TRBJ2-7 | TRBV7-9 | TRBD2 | CASSAGLAVYEQYF | TGTGCCAGCAGCGCAGGACTAGCGGTCTACGAGCAGTACTTC